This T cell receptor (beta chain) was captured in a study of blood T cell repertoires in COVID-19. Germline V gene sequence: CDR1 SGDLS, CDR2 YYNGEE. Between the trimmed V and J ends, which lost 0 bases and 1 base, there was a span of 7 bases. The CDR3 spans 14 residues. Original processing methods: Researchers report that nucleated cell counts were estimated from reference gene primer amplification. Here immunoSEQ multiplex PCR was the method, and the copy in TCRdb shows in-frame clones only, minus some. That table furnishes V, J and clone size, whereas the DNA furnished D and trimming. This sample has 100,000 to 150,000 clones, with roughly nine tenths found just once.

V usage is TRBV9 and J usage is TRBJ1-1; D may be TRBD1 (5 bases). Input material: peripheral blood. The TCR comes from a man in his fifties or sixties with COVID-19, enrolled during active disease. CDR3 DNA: TGTGCCAGCAGCGTAGAGGGGCAGAACACTGAAGCTTTCTTT. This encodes CASSVEGQNTEAFF.